Presented here are 22 T cell receptor beta chains from one specimen sequenced in a study of T cells after yellow fever vaccination. TCRdb itself ran the 5' RACE reads through MiXCR, one entry per CDR3 protein. Here the sample spans around 350,000 distinct CDR3 sequences, approximately 5.7% being singletons. Sequencing used PBMCs, obtained 5 days after the yellow fever booster vaccination. Source of these receptors: a man aged 25 to 40 who received the YFV17D yellow fever vaccine.

This rearrangement joins TRBV7-8 to TRBJ1-6; D is unclear. Per the germline V gene, CDR1 is SGHVS and CDR2 is FQNEAQ. The CDR3 extends over 18 amino acids. Deletions cut 1 base from V and 0 bases from J, with 13 bases between. The CDR3 spells CASSLEYAGSSYNSPLHF. The DNA for the CDR3 is TGTGCCAGCAGCTTAGAATACGCCGGGAGCTCCTATAATTCACCCCTCCACTTT.

The sample holds a few counts of this clonotype. The chain recombines TRBV27 with TRBJ2-1, with D maybe TRBD1 (5 bases). This CDR3 is built from 15 residues. CDR1 and CDR2 (germline): MNHEY, SMNVEV (reference sequence). V was cut by 3 bases and J by 3 bases, with 12 bases left in between. The CDR3 DNA follows: TGTGCCAGCAGTTTGTGGGTAGGGGACTACAATGAGCAGTTCTTC. This sequence encodes CASSLWVGDYNEQFF.

In this sample, this clonotype turned up many times. The V and J genes are TRBV18 and TRBJ2-6, with 7 bases fitting TRBD1. The CDR3 is 17 residues long. Trimming cost V 2 bases and J 2 bases; bases outside gene matches: 6. The germline CDR1 and CDR2 sequences are KGHSH and LQKENI. CDR3 coding DNA: TGTGCCAGCTCACCATGGGACAGCAGACCTGGGGCCAACGTCCTGACTTTC. Encoded protein: CASSPWDSRPGANVLTF.

This chain uses TRBV12-3 or TRBV12-4 with TRBJ1-2, with TRBD1 as a possible D gene (5 bases). The CDR3 has 13 residues. V was pared by 2 bases and J by 4 bases, with 8 bases between. The CDR3 bases are TGTGCCAGCAGTTTAACGAGGGGCTATGGCTACACCTTC. Protein sequence: CASSLTRGYGYTF.

This clonotype has a handful of counts. The genes are TRBV6-4 and TRBJ2-3; 8 bases are a match to TRBD2. The CDR3 spans 15 residues. Germline values: CDR1 MRHNA, CDR2 SNTAGT. The trim removed 3 bases at V and 4 bases at J, leaving 6 bases unmatched. The CDR3 DNA reads as TGTGCCAGCAGTGAGGTAGCGGGATCAGCAGATACGCAGTATTTT. Its protein is CASSEVAGSADTQYF.

There are many counts of this clonotype. V gene TRBV7-2 combines with J gene TRBJ1-1; possible D gene TRBD1, 6 bases. This CDR3 is built from 16 residues. V gave up 2 bases and J gave up 0 bases, with 13 bases separating them. Germline V CDR1 and CDR2: SGHTA, FQGNSA. The CDR3 DNA reads as TGTGCCAGCAGCTTAAATTGGGGGCTCATGAACACTGAAGCTTTCTTT. It specifies CASSLNWGLMNTEAFF.

This chain uses TRBV10-2 with TRBJ2-5; 7 bases match TRBD2. This CDR3 comprises 13 residues. Germline values: CDR1 WSHSY, CDR2 SAAADI. The V and J ends lost 3 bases and 4 bases, in that order; junction bases with no gene match: 2. CDR3 protein: CASSDGGRETQYF. DNA of the CDR3: TGCGCCAGCAGTGACGGGGGGAGAGAGACCCAGTACTTC.

This clonotype showed up just once. The chain uses TRBV23-1 and TRBJ1-5; 11 positions agree with TRBD1. TRBV23-1 belongs to the ORF category, with a function that is uncertain. The ends lost 0 bases at V and 14 bases at J; junction bases unmatched: 3. This CDR3 is 13 amino acids long. The CDR3 reads CASSQSQGQGEHF. CDR3 bases: TGCGCCAGCAGTCAATCGCAGGGACAGGGGGAGCATTTT.

V gene TRBV20-1 combines with J gene TRBJ2-1; 7 bases fit TRBD2. The germline V gene encodes CDR1 DFQATT and CDR2 SNEGSKA (reference sequence). This CDR3 spans 15 amino acids. V lost 0 bases and J lost 2; bases outside the gene matches: 4. The CDR3 coding sequence is TGCAGTGCTAGAGATGGGGCGGGAGCCTACAATGAGCAGTTCTTC. Its translation: CSARDGAGAYNEQFF.

V usage is TRBV5-1 and J usage is TRBJ2-7; possibly TRBD1 or TRBD2 for D (5 bases each). Per the germline V gene, CDR1 is SGHRS and CDR2 is YFSETQ. The CDR3 extends over 14 amino acids. V lost 3 bases and J lost 0, with 10 bases in between. The CDR3 sequence is CASSWDGISYEQYF. The CDR3 bases are TGCGCCAGCAGCTGGGACGGGATCTCCTACGAGCAGTACTTC.

There are many counts of this clonotype. The chain employs TRBV25-1 and TRBJ2-7, with a weak D call TRBD1 (6 bases). Germline-derived CDR1 and CDR2 are MGHDK and SYGVNS. The V and J ends lost 6 bases and 1 base respectively, with 10 bases between them. The CDR3 is 13 residues long. In DNA form, the CDR3 reads TGTGCCAGCAGGAGAGGGGGTTCCTACGAGCAGTACTTC. This translates into CASRRGGSYEQYF.

This clonotype appeared many times. The chain recombines TRBV7-9 with TRBJ2-1, with D uncertain. V shed 1 base and J shed 3 bases, with 7 bases lying between them. The V gene's germline CDR1 is SEHNR and CDR2 FQNEAQ (reference sequence). The CDR3 is 14 amino acids. The CDR3 spells CASSLGSGYNEQFF. CDR3 sequence (DNA): TGTGCCAGCAGCTTAGGCTCCGGCTACAATGAGCAGTTCTTC.

This clonotype was recorded many times. CDR3 nucleotide sequence: TGTGCCAGCAACTTCGGGACAGGGCACGAAAAACTGTTTTTT. Its protein is CASNFGTGHEKLFF. The chain employs TRBV7-9 and TRBJ1-4; 9 nucleotides match TRBD1. V lost 7 bases and J lost 8; bases outside the gene matches: 8. The CDR3 spans 14 residues. Per the germline V gene, CDR1 is SEHNR and CDR2 is FQNEAQ (reference sequence).

This clonotype was observed at least ten times. The chain couples TRBV29-1 to TRBJ2-1; D is uncertain. The germline V gene encodes CDR1 SQVTM and CDR2 ANQGSEA. Trimming removed 7 bases from V and 8 bases from J, with 9 bases in between. The CDR3 sequence is 10 residues long. CDR3 protein: CSGGTDEQFF. The DNA for the CDR3 is TGCAGCGGGGGTACCGATGAGCAGTTCTTC.

This clonotype was detected only a few times. V and J are TRBV13 and TRBJ2-1; the match to TRBD2 covers 9 bases. This CDR3 spans 17 amino acids. V gave up 0 bases and J gave up 7 bases; unmatched junction bases: 10. CDR1 is PRHDT and CDR2 is FYEKMQ in the germline V gene (reference sequence). CDR3: CASSLGGGGGGRNEQFF. The CDR3 DNA is TGTGCCAGCAGCTTAGGGGGCGGGGGGGGCGGCCGAAATGAGCAGTTCTTC.

About this clonotype itself: This may come from a read error, since a much larger clone is one base off. The V gene is TRBV12-3 or TRBV12-4, the J gene TRBJ2-1; tentatively, D is TRBD1 (6 bases). CDR3 length equals 13 residues. CDR3 nucleotides: TGTGCCGGCAGCTCCACCAGGGGCAATGAGCAGTTCTTC. Its translation is CAGSSTRGNEQFF.

This clonotype showed up just a few times. CDR3 DNA sequence: TGCAGTGCTAGAGATCGAAAGGGGGCAGTCCCCTACACTGAAGCTTTCTTT. This sequence encodes CSARDRKGAVPYTEAFF. This chain uses TRBV20-1 with TRBJ1-1, with 7 bases aligning to TRBD1. Germline values: CDR1 DFQATT, CDR2 SNEGSKA (reference sequence). Trimming cost V 0 bases and J 3 bases; bases outside gene matches: 13. This CDR3 region has 17 residues.

The chain employs TRBV7-9 and TRBJ2-5; 9 nucleotides match TRBD2. Germline CDR1 reads SEHNR; CDR2 reads FQNEAQ (reference sequence). The junction had 8 bases not matched to a gene; V was cut back by 5 bases and J by 4 bases. The CDR3 has 15 amino acids. The CDR3 DNA reads as TGTGCCAGCAGCCCAGGACTAGCGATAATAGAGACCCAGTACTTC. Translation gives CASSPGLAIIETQYF.

This clonotype was seen many times. CDR3 sequence: CASSRGQTYEQYF. The CDR3 DNA sequence: TGCGCCAGCAGCAGGGGACAGACCTACGAGCAGTACTTC. The chain carries TRBV5-1 and TRBJ2-7; TRBD1 aligns across 7 bases. The trim removed 4 bases at V and 2 bases at J, leaving 3 bases unmatched. Germline V lookup: CDR1 SGHRS, CDR2 YFSETQ. The CDR3 is 13 amino acids.

This clonotype has ten or more counts. The V gene is TRBV29-1, the J gene TRBJ2-1; 10 bases are a match to TRBD2. V shed 6 bases and J 2 bases; nucleotides not matched to a gene: 10. The CDR3 covers 16 residues. Germline CDR1 SQVTM, CDR2 ANQGSEA. CDR3 residues: CSVGQPGLATYNEQFF. CDR3 in DNA: TGCAGCGTAGGCCAACCGGGACTAGCGACCTACAATGAGCAGTTCTTC.

This rearrangement joins TRBV7-9 to TRBJ2-5, with TRBD1 as a possible D gene (6 bases). From germline, CDR1 is SEHNR and CDR2 FQNEAQ (reference sequence). V was pared by 1 base and J by 4 bases, with 13 bases between. The CDR3 runs 15 residues. The CDR3: CASSLGGGSGETQYF. DNA of the CDR3: TGTGCCAGCAGCTTAGGAGGGGGTAGTGGAGAGACCCAGTACTTC.

This clonotype was observed many times. The chain is built from TRBV28 and TRBJ2-5, with D tentatively TRBD1 (5 bases). The CDR3 is made up of 16 amino acids. V was pared by 6 bases and J by 5 bases, with 22 bases between. Per the germline V gene, CDR1 is MDHEN and CDR2 is SYDVKM. The CDR3 DNA is TGTGCCAGCAGCGGCAGGGTCCAGGGCCGCGCGGAGACCCAGTACTTC. Protein sequence: CASSGRVQGRAETQYF.